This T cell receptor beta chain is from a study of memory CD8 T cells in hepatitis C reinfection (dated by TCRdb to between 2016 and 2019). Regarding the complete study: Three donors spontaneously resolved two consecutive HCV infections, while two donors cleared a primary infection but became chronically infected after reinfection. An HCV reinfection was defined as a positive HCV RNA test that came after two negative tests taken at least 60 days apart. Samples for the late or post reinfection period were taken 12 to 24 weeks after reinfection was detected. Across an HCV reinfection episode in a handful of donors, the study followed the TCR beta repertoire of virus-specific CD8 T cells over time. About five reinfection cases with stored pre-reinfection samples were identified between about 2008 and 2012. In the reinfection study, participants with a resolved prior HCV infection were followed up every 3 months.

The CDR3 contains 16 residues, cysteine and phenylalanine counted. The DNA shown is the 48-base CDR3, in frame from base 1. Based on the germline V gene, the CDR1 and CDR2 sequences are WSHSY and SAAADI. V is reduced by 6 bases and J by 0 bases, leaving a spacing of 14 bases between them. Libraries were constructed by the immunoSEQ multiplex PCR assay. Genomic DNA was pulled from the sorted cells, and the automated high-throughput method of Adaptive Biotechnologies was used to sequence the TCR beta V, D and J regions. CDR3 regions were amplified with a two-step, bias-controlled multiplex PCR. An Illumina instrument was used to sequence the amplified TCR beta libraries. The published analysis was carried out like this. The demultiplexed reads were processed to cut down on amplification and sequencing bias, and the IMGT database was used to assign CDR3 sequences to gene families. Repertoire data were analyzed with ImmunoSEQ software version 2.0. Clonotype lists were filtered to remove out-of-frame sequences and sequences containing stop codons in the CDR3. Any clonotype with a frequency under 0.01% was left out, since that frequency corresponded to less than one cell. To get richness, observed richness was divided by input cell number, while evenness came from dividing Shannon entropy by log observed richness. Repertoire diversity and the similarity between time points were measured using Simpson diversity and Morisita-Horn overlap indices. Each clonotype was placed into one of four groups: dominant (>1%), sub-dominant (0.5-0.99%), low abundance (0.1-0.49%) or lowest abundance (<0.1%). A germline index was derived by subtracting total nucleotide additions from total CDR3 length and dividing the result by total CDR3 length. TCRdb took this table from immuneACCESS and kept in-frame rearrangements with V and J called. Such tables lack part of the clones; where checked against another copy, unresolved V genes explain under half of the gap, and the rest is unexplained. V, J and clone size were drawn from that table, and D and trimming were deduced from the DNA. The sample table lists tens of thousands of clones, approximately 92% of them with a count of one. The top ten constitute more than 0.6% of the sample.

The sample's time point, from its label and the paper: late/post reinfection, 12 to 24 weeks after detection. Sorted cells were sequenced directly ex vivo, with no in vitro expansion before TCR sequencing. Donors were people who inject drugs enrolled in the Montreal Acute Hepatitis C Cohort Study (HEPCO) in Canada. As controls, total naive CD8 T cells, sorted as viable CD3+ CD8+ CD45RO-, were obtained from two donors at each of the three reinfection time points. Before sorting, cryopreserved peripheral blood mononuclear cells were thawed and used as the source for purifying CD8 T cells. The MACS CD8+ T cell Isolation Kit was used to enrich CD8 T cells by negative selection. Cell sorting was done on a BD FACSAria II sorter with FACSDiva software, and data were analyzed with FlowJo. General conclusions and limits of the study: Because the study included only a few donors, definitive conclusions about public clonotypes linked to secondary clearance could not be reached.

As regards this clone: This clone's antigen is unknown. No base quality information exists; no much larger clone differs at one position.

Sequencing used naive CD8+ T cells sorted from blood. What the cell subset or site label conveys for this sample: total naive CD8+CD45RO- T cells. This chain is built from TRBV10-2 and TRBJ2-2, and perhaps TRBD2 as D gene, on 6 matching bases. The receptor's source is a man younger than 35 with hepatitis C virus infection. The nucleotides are TGCGCCAGCAGCTTGGCTAGCGCAACGAACACCGGGGAGCTGTTTTTT. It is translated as CASSLASATNTGELFF.